Presented here are 5 T cell receptor beta chains from one specimen sequenced in a study of CD8 T cells in ankylosing spondylitis. MiXCR, run by TCRdb on the 5' RACE reads, gives a single entry per CDR3 protein. This table holds 150,000 to 250,000 distinct CDR3 sequences, around 13% found once. Sequencing was done on a sample of blood, either unsorted or a sorted T cell fraction (not recorded which). These receptors were obtained from a male donor with ankylosing spondylitis or in good health (not recorded which).

This sequence joins TRBV6-1 and TRBJ2-5; 14 bases are a match to TRBD2. J gave up 5 bases and V 5 bases, and 13 bases lay outside the gene matches. This CDR3 is built from 18 residues. The V gene's germline CDR1 is MNHNS and CDR2 SASEGT. The CDR3 DNA reads as TGTGCCAGCAGTCCTTGGACTAGCGGGGGGTATCTTACTGAGACCCAGTACTTC. Translating it yields CASSPWTSGGYLTETQYF.

The genes are TRBV12-5 and TRBJ2-1; possibly TRBD2 for D (5 bases). The CDR3 loop spans 17 amino acids. Germline V lookup: CDR1 LGHNT, CDR2 FRNRAP. Trimming shortened V by 3 bases and J by 0 bases, and 15 bases separated the two germline ends. As DNA, the CDR3 is TGTGCTAGTGGTTTCCCCGACTACCCAATCTCCTACAATGAGCAGTTCTTC. This encodes CASGFPDYPISYNEQFF.

The gene calls are TRBV4-1 and TRBJ1-2, with D maybe TRBD1 (5 bases). The V end lost 0 bases, the J end lost 4 bases, and 12 bases lay between the germline ends. The germline V gene encodes CDR1 MGHRA and CDR2 YSYEKL. This CDR3 contains 15 residues. CDR3 bases: TGCGCCAGCAGCCAAGATCAGGGACTTGTCTATGGCTACACCTTC. Translation: CASSQDQGLVYGYTF.

This chain connects TRBV15 to TRBJ2-7, with no clear D. Germline CDR1 is LNHNV and CDR2 is YYDKDF (reference sequence). V lost 0 bases and J lost 4, with 7 bases in between. The CDR3 has 13 amino acids. DNA for the CDR3: TGTGCCACCAGCAGAGATAAACATTACGAGCAGTACTTC. Residues: CATSRDKHYEQYF.

This clonotype was seen ten or more times. The chain recombines TRBV12-3 or TRBV12-4 with TRBJ1-2; 7 nucleotides match TRBD1. Trimming at V came to 6 bases and at J to 3 bases, leaving 7 bases not matched to a gene. This CDR3 has 14 amino acids. Here the CDR3 DNA reads TGTGCCAGCAGCATTGGGACAGCCGACTATGGCTACACCTTC. Residues: CASSIGTADYGYTF.